The clone carrying this T cell receptor beta chain has only one observation. Original handling: Estimation of nucleated cell counts relied on the amplification of reference gene primers. Libraries were prepared by immunoSEQ multiplex PCR; TCRdb keeps only in-frame clonotypes and omits some of them. V and J calls and clone size follow that table, whereas D and trimming were derived from the DNA. The table shows roughly 110,000 clones, with approximately 90% occurring only once. The germline V and J ends were trimmed by 1 base and 4 bases, with 8 bases remaining between them. The CDR3 runs 14 residues. Germline-derived CDR1 and CDR2 are SGHVS and FQNEAQ. These data originate in a study of blood T cell repertoires in COVID-19. Study at large: Samples taken during acute and convalescent COVID-19 were collected in the United States, Italy and Spain. PBMCs, B-cell-depleted T cells, or T cells were the source of the cDNA or gDNA that made up the material.

This clonotype originated in a human donor with acute or convalescent COVID-19. The donor label of this sample is uncertain. Material: peripheral blood. The genes are TRBV7-8 and TRBJ1-5, with unresolved D. This chain's CDR3 is CASSLGARNQPQHF. The CDR3, as DNA: TGTGCCAGCAGCTTAGGCGCCCGGAATCAGCCCCAGCATTTT.